This passage covers 14 T cell receptor beta chains from one sample sequenced in a study of PD-1 blockade in classical Hodgkin lymphoma. TCRdb keeps only in-frame clones here, not all; method: immunoSEQ multiplex PCR. The sample contains 20,000 to 30,000 clones, more than 80% of which appear only once. The sample's time point: newly diagnosed, previously untreated cHL patient sample. With magnetic negative selection, CD4+ T cells were purified from PBMCs that had been thawed. The sample was CD4+ T cells from blood. The origin of the receptors is a human donor with classical Hodgkin lymphoma.

The chain combines TRBV7-9 with TRBJ2-1; 7 nucleotides align to TRBD2. V shed 4 bases, J shed 1 base, and the junction held 16 bases outside the gene matches. This CDR3 region has 19 residues. Germline V gives CDR1 SEHNR, CDR2 FQNEAQ (reference sequence). Here the CDR3 reads CASSSRGLWDYRSYNEQFF. For the CDR3, the DNA is TGTGCCAGCAGCTCCCGAGGTCTTTGGGACTATCGGTCCTACAATGAGCAGTTCTTC.

The chain links TRBV19 to TRBJ1-1, with D possibly matching TRBD1 (5 bases). The CDR3 runs 13 residues. CDR1 and CDR2 (germline): LNHDA, SQIVND (reference sequence). V gave up 5 bases and J gave up 4 bases, with 11 bases separating them. CDR3 sequence: CASSVRRGTEAFF. CDR3 nucleotides: TGTGCCAGTAGTGTCAGGAGGGGCACTGAAGCTTTCTTT.

The J gene is TRBJ2-1, the V gene TRBV7-8; 10 positions agree with TRBD1. Trimming removed 1 base from V and 6 bases from J; junction bases left unmatched: 6. From germline, CDR1 is SGHVS and CDR2 FQNEAQ. CDR3 length: 16 residues. CDR3 nucleotide sequence: TGTGCCAGCAGCTTAGGATCCGGGACAGGGGTCAATGAGCAGTTCTTC. This sequence encodes CASSLGSGTGVNEQFF.

The chain joins TRBV7-8 to TRBJ2-7; possible D gene TRBD2, 6 bases. Looked up from germline, CDR1 is SGHVS and CDR2 is FQNEAQ. CDR3 size: 14 residues. Trimming took 3 bases from V and 2 from J, leaving 11 bases between them. The CDR3 region is CASSLSSGTYEQYF. The CDR3, as DNA: TGTGCCAGCAGCTTGAGTAGCGGTACCTACGAGCAGTACTTC.

This sequence joins TRBV9 and TRBJ1-2; D gene uncertain. Germline values: CDR1 SGDLS, CDR2 YYNGEE. CDR3 size: 14 residues. V lost 3 bases and J lost 5, with 14 bases in between. The CDR3 DNA reads as TGTGCCAGCAGCGCAGACTGGGGTCGATATGGCTACACCTTC. Protein sequence: CASSADWGRYGYTF.

The J gene is TRBJ2-5, the V gene TRBV10-3; the D gene is possibly TRBD1 (5 bases). The J call may be mistaken, given a closer DNA end match to TRBJ2-7. The V gene's germline CDR1 is ENHRY and CDR2 SYGVKD. The CDR3 sequence is 13 residues long. The CDR3 bases are TGTGCCATCAGTGAGTCGAGGCAGGGCGAGCAGTACTTC. It specifies CAISESRQGEQYF.

The chain combines TRBV29-1 with TRBJ1-1; TRBD1 agrees at 8 bases. J was trimmed by 4 bases and V by 4 bases; bases with no gene match: 2. Germline V gives CDR1 SQVTM, CDR2 ANQGSEA. The CDR3 has 12 amino acids. CDR3 protein: CSVGQGATEAFF. CDR3 nucleotides: TGCAGCGTTGGGCAGGGGGCCACTGAAGCTTTCTTT.

The chain is built from TRBV5-1 and TRBJ2-4; D is possibly TRBD1 or TRBD2 (5 bases each). Between the trimmed V and J ends, which lost 0 bases and 4 bases, there was a span of 11 bases. The CDR3 spans 15 residues. Germline V gene sequence: CDR1 SGHRS, CDR2 YFSETQ. The CDR3: CASSLEGTGKNIQYF. In DNA form, the CDR3 reads TGCGCCAGCAGCTTGGAAGGGACGGGAAAAAACATTCAGTACTTC.

The J gene is TRBJ2-2, the V gene TRBV5-6; 13 bases match TRBD2. In germline, CDR1 is SGHDT, CDR2 YYEEEE. The CDR3 length is 17 residues. V was clipped by 4 bases and J by 9 bases; unmatched bases: 12. DNA of the CDR3: TGTGCCAGCAGCCTCAGGACTAGCGGGGGCTATATCAGGGAGCTGTTTTTT. The encoded protein is CASSLRTSGGYIRELFF.

The chain joins TRBV6-6 to TRBJ2-3; D is possibly TRBD2 (7 bases). The CDR3 contains 12 residues. V lost 8 bases to trimming and J lost 9 bases, with 15 bases between them. Germline values: CDR1 MNHNY, CDR2 SVGAGI (reference sequence). The CDR3 coding sequence is TGTGCCAGCTGGCGCGGGGGCTCCACGCAGTATTTT. This codes for CASWRGGSTQYF.

The chain has TRBV7-2 and TRBJ1-2; D is perhaps TRBD1 (5 bases). This CDR3 comprises 15 residues. Trimming stripped 1 base from V and 2 bases from J, with 11 bases between. CDR1 is SGHTA and CDR2 is FQGNSA in the germline V gene. CDR3 sequence reads: CASSLGGVMNYGYTF. Here the CDR3 DNA reads TGTGCCAGCAGCTTAGGGGGGGTAATGAACTATGGCTACACCTTC. The whole variable domain, remainder taken from reference TRBV7-2 and TRBJ1-2, is GAGVSQSPSNKVTEKGKDVELRCDPISGHTALYWYRQSLGQGLEFLIYFQGNSAPDKSGLPSDRFSAERTGGSVSTLTIQRTQQEDSAVYLCASSLGGVMNYGYTFGSGTRLTVV.

The chain uses TRBV7-2 and TRBJ2-5; 11 bases align to TRBD2. This CDR3 has 15 residues. Germline CDR1 and CDR2: SGHTA and FQGNSA. V lost 5 bases and J lost 3; bases outside the gene matches: 5. The CDR3 loop is CASSPLLAGEETQYF. CDR3 nucleotide sequence: TGTGCCAGCAGCCCTCTACTAGCGGGGGAAGAGACCCAGTACTTC.

The V and J genes are TRBV10-3 and TRBJ2-7; 7 bases match TRBD1. The CDR3 loop spans 13 amino acids. J gave up 6 bases and V 9 bases, and 11 bases lay outside the gene matches. Germline CDR1 reads ENHRY; CDR2 reads SYGVKD. DNA of the CDR3: TGTGCCATTAGACAGGGAATTTTGCTCGAGCAGTACTTC. It is translated as CAIRQGILLEQYF.

In its sample, this clone was seen a few times. This chain uses TRBV2 with TRBJ2-7, with no clear D. Germline V gene lookup returns CDR1 SNHLY and CDR2 FYNNEI. The CDR3 is 11 amino acids. Trimming took off 9 bases at V and 0 bases at J, with 6 bases between the two ends. In nucleotides, the CDR3 is TGTGCCAGTCAAAGCTCCTACGAGCAGTACTTC. Protein sequence: CASQSSYEQYF.